One sample yielded the 15 T cell receptor beta chains listed below, sequenced in a study of human versus mouse CDR3 diversity and MHC coevolution. Only in-frame clones appear in the TCRdb table, and some are missing; sequencing was by immunoSEQ multiplex PCR. Counted here are approximately 81,000 clones, 93% occurring once; the ten biggest clones make up about 1.4%. The sample comprised naive CD4+ T cells from blood. As to subset: CD45RO-negative CD62L-positive naive CD4 T cells. The receptors were gathered from a person aged 25 to 75 in good health.

The rearrangement links TRBV6-5 to TRBJ2-3; 12 nucleotides align to TRBD2. CDR3 size: 16 residues. The V and J ends lost 4 bases and 4 bases, in that order; junction bases with no gene match: 6. Germline values: CDR1 MNHEY, CDR2 SVGAGI. The CDR3 region is CASSSLAGGQSDTQYF. Here the CDR3 DNA reads TGTGCCAGCAGTTCCCTAGCGGGGGGGCAGTCAGATACGCAGTATTTT.

Of note for this clone: Other DNA sequences in the same sample also yield this CDR3. The V and J genes are TRBV7-2 and TRBJ2-7; possibly TRBD2 for D (6 bases). Trimming took 1 base from V and 7 from J, leaving 14 bases between them. In germline, CDR1 is SGHTA, CDR2 FQGNSA. The CDR3 covers 14 residues. DNA for the CDR3: TGTGCCAGCAGCTTAGAGGAGGGGCGCTATGAGCAGTACTTC. Translated: CASSLEEGRYEQYF. Full variable domain (rest looked up from reference TRBV7-2 and TRBJ2-7): GAGVSQSPSNKVTEKGKDVELRCDPISGHTALYWYRQSLGQGLEFLIYFQGNSAPDKSGLPSDRFSAERTGGSVSTLTIQRTQQEDSAVYLCASSLEEGRYEQYFGPGTRLTVT.

This clone showed up just once. This sequence joins TRBV28 and TRBJ1-1; 7 bases match TRBD1. This CDR3 contains 15 residues. V lost 5 bases to trimming and J lost 3 bases; unmatched junction nucleotides: 9. Germline V CDR1 and CDR2: MDHEN, SYDVKM. In nucleotides, the CDR3 is TGTGCCAGCAGTCCGCTACAGGGGACGGACACTGAAGCTTTCTTT. Protein product: CASSPLQGTDTEAFF. Full variable domain (outside the CDR3, taken from reference TRBV28 and TRBJ1-1): DVKVTQSSRYLVKRTGEKVFLECVQDMDHENMFWYRQDPGLGLRLIYFSYDVKMKEKGDIPEGYSVSREKKERFSLILESASTNQTSMYLCASSPLQGTDTEAFFGQGTRLTVV.

The chain joins TRBV6-5 to TRBJ2-4; D is undetermined. Trimming left V 2 bases short and J 4 bases short, with 15 bases between. Germline V lookup: CDR1 MNHEY, CDR2 SVGAGI. There are 16 residues in the CDR3. The CDR3 coding sequence is TGTGCCAGCAGTTACCGGCAGGCCCCGCCAAAAAACATTCAGTACTTC. Its translation: CASSYRQAPPKNIQYF.

J is TRBJ1-2 and V is TRBV7-8, with D perhaps matching TRBD1 (5 bases). Trimming removed 1 base at V and 2 bases at J, with 5 bases between. The CDR3 runs to 13 residues. Germline CDR1 SGHVS, CDR2 FQNEAQ. For the CDR3, the DNA is TGTGCCAGCAGCTTAGGACAGAACTATGGCTACACCTTC. Its protein product is CASSLGQNYGYTF.

V usage is TRBV9 and J usage is TRBJ2-7; TRBD2 agrees at 7 bases. The CDR3 has 15 residues. CDR1 is SGDLS, CDR2 YYNGEE, per germline. Trimming cost V 2 bases and J 5 bases; bases outside gene matches: 10. The CDR3 bases are TGTGCCAGCAGCGTGGGGACTACCCTAACTCACGAGCAGTACTTC. Amino acids: CASSVGTTLTHEQYF.

V usage is TRBV4-2 and J usage is TRBJ2-7; D perhaps matches TRBD1 (6 bases). V was shortened by 0 bases and J by 0 bases, with 12 bases between the two germline ends. The CDR3 loop spans 16 amino acids. Germline values: CDR1 LGHNA, CDR2 YNFKEQ. CDR3 DNA sequence: TGTGCCAGCAGCCAAGATCAGGGGCCCGACTCCTACGAGCAGTACTTC. It is translated as CASSQDQGPDSYEQYF.

The chain recombines TRBV2 with TRBJ2-7, with D uncertain. The V end lost 1 base, the J end lost 12 bases, and 10 bases lay between the germline ends. Germline CDR1 is SNHLY and CDR2 is FYNNEI. The length of the CDR3 is 11 residues. The CDR3 coding sequence is TGTGCCAGCAGTGAAGTAGACCGGAGGTACTTC. It is translated as CASSEVDRRYF.

V is TRBV5-1 and J is TRBJ1-4, with 8 bases identical to TRBD1. CDR1 is SGHRS, CDR2 YFSETQ, per germline. V shed 4 bases, J shed 4 bases, and the junction held 6 bases outside the gene matches. The CDR3 runs 15 residues. The CDR3 bases are TGCGCCAGCAGCATCACAGGGGGGAATAATGAAAAACTGTTTTTT. Its protein is CASSITGGNNEKLFF.

The rearrangement uses TRBV7-9 and TRBJ2-3, with TRBD2 matching over 14 bases. J was trimmed by 0 bases and V by 2 bases; bases with no gene match: 4. There are 18 residues in the CDR3. Germline assignment: CDR1 SEHNR and CDR2 FQNEAQ (reference sequence). The CDR3 loop reads CASSLRRLAGGSTDTQYF. DNA for the CDR3: TGTGCCAGCAGCTTACGGCGACTAGCGGGAGGGAGCACAGATACGCAGTATTTT.

The chain combines TRBV11-3 with TRBJ2-5, with a possible D match to TRBD1 (5 bases). The DNA matches TRBJ2-7 better at its end, which makes the J call doubtful. The germline gives CDR1 SGHNT, CDR2 YENEEA. There are 14 residues in the CDR3. CDR3: CASSLGAGNIEQYF. CDR3 coding DNA: TGTGCCAGCAGCTTAGGTGCAGGGAACATCGAGCAGTACTTC.

V and J are TRBV28 and TRBJ2-1; 7 bases line up with TRBD1. V dropped 6 bases and J dropped 4; count of bases not matched to a gene: 9. CDR1 and CDR2 (germline): MDHEN, SYDVKM. The length of the CDR3 is 15 residues. CDR3: CASSRQTGLYNEQFF. CDR3 bases: TGTGCCAGCAGCCGCCAGACAGGGTTATACAATGAGCAGTTCTTC.

The chain is built from TRBV6-1 and TRBJ1-2; D remains unclear. Germline CDR1 and CDR2: MNHNS and SASEGT. The CDR3 extends over 15 amino acids. V dropped 2 bases and J dropped 4 bases, with 14 bases sitting between them. CDR3 region: CASSEWVQTPYGYTF. CDR3 DNA: TGTGCCAGCAGTGAATGGGTCCAGACACCCTATGGCTACACCTTC.

CDR3 amino acids: CASSQTQVMNTEAFF. CDR3 coding DNA: TGTGCCAGCTCACAGACACAGGTGATGAACACTGAAGCTTTCTTT. The genes are TRBV18 and TRBJ1-1, with a possible D match to TRBD1 (5 bases). The germline V gene has CDR1 KGHSH and CDR2 LQKENI. CDR3 length: 15 residues. The ends were cut back, 4 bases at V and 0 bases at J, with 12 bases in the middle.

V gene TRBV5-4 combines with J gene TRBJ2-3, with D possibly being TRBD2 (5 bases). In germline, CDR1 is SGHNT, CDR2 YYREEE (reference sequence). The CDR3 spans 14 residues. The V and J ends lost 3 bases and 2 bases respectively, with 10 bases between them. The CDR3 sequence is CASSSGLITDTQYF. CDR3 in DNA: TGTGCCAGCAGCTCTGGACTGATCACAGATACGCAGTATTTT.